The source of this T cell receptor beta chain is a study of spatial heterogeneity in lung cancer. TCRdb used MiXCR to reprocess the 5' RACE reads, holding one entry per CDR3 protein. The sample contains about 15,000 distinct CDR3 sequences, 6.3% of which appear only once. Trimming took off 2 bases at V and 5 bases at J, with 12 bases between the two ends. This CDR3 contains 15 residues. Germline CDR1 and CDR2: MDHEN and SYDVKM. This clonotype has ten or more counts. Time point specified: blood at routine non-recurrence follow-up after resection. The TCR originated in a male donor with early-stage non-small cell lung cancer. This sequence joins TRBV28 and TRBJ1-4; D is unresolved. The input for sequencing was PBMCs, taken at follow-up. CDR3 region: CASSLEGGVNEKLFF. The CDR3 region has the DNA TGTGCCAGCAGTTTAGAGGGCGGGGTGAATGAAAAACTGTTTTTT.